These 20 T cell receptor beta chains came from one sample sequenced in a study of response to subunit inactivated influenza vaccine. MiXCR, applied by TCRdb to the RT-PCR reads, yields one record per CDR3 protein. The table lists 540,000 or so distinct CDR3 sequences, 13% of them singletons, with about an eighth in the top ten. The sequences come from PBMCs from blood, collected 40 to 50 days after vaccination. These receptors came from a man over 45 who received an inactivated influenza vaccine.

The CDR3 is CASSLTGGMYEQYF. In nucleotides, the CDR3 is TGTGCCAGCAGCTTGACAGGGGGAATGTACGAGCAGTACTTC. The rearrangement joins TRBV7-2 to TRBJ2-7; TRBD1 agrees at 9 bases. Trimming at V came to 3 bases and at J to 4 bases, leaving 4 bases not matched to a gene. The CDR3 totals 14 residues. Per germline, CDR1 SGHTA and CDR2 FQGNSA.

This clonotype was picked up a small number of times. The gene calls are TRBV27 and TRBJ2-7, with 7 bases that match TRBD1. V was pared by 6 bases and J by 2 bases, with 10 bases of the junction left unmatched. CDR1 MNHEY and CDR2 SMNVEV come from the germline V gene (reference sequence). The CDR3 is made up of 15 amino acids. CDR3 sequence reads: CASRGRTGATYEQYF. The CDR3, as DNA: TGTGCCAGCAGGGGTAGGACAGGTGCTACCTACGAGCAGTACTTC.

The rearrangement joins TRBV5-1 to TRBJ2-3, with D possibly matching TRBD1 (6 bases). The ends were cut back, 7 bases at V and 1 base at J, with 7 bases in the middle. Germline values: CDR1 SGHRS, CDR2 YFSETQ. The CDR3 has 12 amino acids. The CDR3 region is CASEGGTDTQYF. CDR3 nucleotide sequence: TGCGCCAGCGAGGGGGGCACAGATACGCAGTATTTT.

The J gene is TRBJ2-6, the V gene TRBV10-3; TRBD1 aligns across 10 bases. V lost 0 bases, J lost 3 bases, and 5 bases stayed unmatched. The CDR3 has 18 residues. Per the germline V gene, CDR1 is ENHRY and CDR2 is SYGVKD. DNA for the CDR3: TGTGCCATCAGTGAGTCGGGACAGGGGTTAAGTGGGGCCAACGTCCTGACTTTC. Protein product: CAISESGQGLSGANVLTF.

This clonotype appeared once. The chain has TRBV5-1 and TRBJ2-5; 7 bases are shared with TRBD1. Germline V CDR1 and CDR2: SGHRS, YFSETQ. The CDR3 consists of 17 residues. The ends lost 4 bases at V and 2 bases at J; junction bases unmatched: 14. For the CDR3, the DNA is TGCGCCAGCAGCCCAAACAGGGGATTGAGGTTGCAAGAGACCCAGTACTTC. Its translation is CASSPNRGLRLQETQYF. The complete variable domain, with remaining parts taken from reference TRBV5-1 and TRBJ2-5, reads KAGVTQTPRYLIKTRGQQVTLSCSPISGHRSVSWYQQTPGQGLQFLFEYFSETQRNKGNFPGRFSGRQFSNSRSEMNVSTLELGDSALYLCASSPNRGLRLQETQYFGPGTRLLVL.

This chain connects TRBV5-5 to TRBJ2-2; 7 bases fit TRBD1. Germline V lookup: CDR1 SGHKS, CDR2 YYEKEE (reference sequence). This CDR3 has 14 residues. J was trimmed by 1 base and V by 7 bases; bases with no gene match: 4. The CDR3 nucleotides read TGTGCCAGCCGCTGGACAGGGAACACCGGGGAGCTGTTTTTT. Residues: CASRWTGNTGELFF.

J is TRBJ2-3 and V is TRBV18; D is perhaps TRBD2 (6 bases). Germline loops: CDR1 KGHSH, CDR2 LQKENI. The CDR3 has 16 residues. Trimming removed 2 bases at V and 5 bases at J, with 17 bases between. Here the CDR3 reads CASSPIQRTGRDTQYF. The CDR3 coding sequence is TGTGCCAGCTCACCAATCCAGAGAACCGGGAGAGATACGCAGTATTTT.

The chain couples TRBV5-1 to TRBJ2-5; TRBD2 might be the D (6 bases). The germline V gene encodes CDR1 SGHRS and CDR2 YFSETQ. The V end lost 4 bases, the J end lost 1 base, and 17 bases lay between the germline ends. This CDR3 region has 16 residues. As DNA, the CDR3 is TGCGCCAGCAGCCCACAAGACTTCGGGGGCCAAGAGACCCAGTACTTC. Amino acids: CASSPQDFGGQETQYF.

This sequence joins TRBV4-1 and TRBJ1-1; 12 nucleotides match TRBD1. There are 17 residues in the CDR3. V lost 1 base to trimming and J lost 3 bases; unmatched junction nucleotides: 6. Germline CDR1 and CDR2: MGHRA and YSYEKL. In DNA, the CDR3 is TGCGCCAGCAGCCAAGTGGGACAGGGGGCGCGGGACACTGAAGCTTTCTTT. Its translation is CASSQVGQGARDTEAFF.

This rearrangement joins TRBV10-3 to TRBJ2-2; 8 bases line up with TRBD1. The length of the CDR3 is 15 residues. CDR1 is ENHRY and CDR2 is SYGVKD in the germline V gene. J lost 5 bases, V lost 4 bases, and 6 bases had no gene match. The CDR3 sequence: CAISVQDRVTGELFF. DNA of the CDR3: TGTGCCATCAGTGTGCAGGACAGGGTTACCGGGGAGCTGTTTTTT.

J is TRBJ1-4 and V is TRBV28; TRBD1 might be the D (6 bases). This CDR3 spans 15 amino acids. From germline, CDR1 is MDHEN and CDR2 SYDVKM. Trimming removed 6 bases at V and 4 bases at J, with 15 bases between. DNA of the CDR3: TGTGCCAGCAGCCTGGGGGGACAACGTAATGAAAAACTGTTTTTT. This encodes CASSLGGQRNEKLFF.

This sequence joins TRBV20-1 and TRBJ2-2; D is unresolved. Germline V gives CDR1 DFQATT, CDR2 SNEGSKA (reference sequence). Trimming took off 3 bases at V and 5 bases at J, with 13 bases between the two ends. This CDR3 has 14 amino acids. Here the CDR3 reads CSASSLLLTGELFF. CDR3 nucleotide sequence: TGCAGTGCTAGCAGCCTCCTCTTGACCGGGGAGCTGTTTTTT.

The DNA of the CDR3 is TGTGCCAGCAATCGAGGACTGAATCAGCCCCAGCATTTT. Translated, it gives CASNRGLNQPQHF. The genes are TRBV6-2 or TRBV6-3 and TRBJ1-5, with D hard to call. The V end lost 7 bases, the J end lost 4 bases, and 11 bases lay between the germline ends. Germline CDR1 MNHEY, CDR2 SVGEGT. There are 13 residues in the CDR3.

The J gene is TRBJ2-1, the V gene TRBV7-8; D is tentatively TRBD1 or TRBD2 (5 bases each). The germline CDR1 and CDR2 sequences are SGHVS and FQNEAQ. The germline V and J ends were trimmed by 3 bases and 8 bases, with 20 bases remaining between them. This CDR3 contains 16 residues. CDR3 in DNA: TGTGCCAGCAGCTTTGACGGCAGGGACGTCAAGGATGAGCAGTTCTTC. This translates into CASSFDGRDVKDEQFF.

The chain links TRBV7-9 to TRBJ2-5, with D unresolved. The CDR3 sequence is 13 residues long. Germline CDR1 reads SEHNR; CDR2 reads FQNEAQ (reference sequence). V lost 3 bases, J lost 4 bases, and 9 bases lay in between. The CDR3 protein is CASSFLNRETQYF. In DNA, the CDR3 is TGTGCCAGCAGCTTTTTAAATAGAGAGACCCAGTACTTC.

At least ten counts were recorded for this clonotype. The chain links TRBV12-3 or TRBV12-4 to TRBJ2-1; TRBD2 agrees at 10 bases. This CDR3 spans 15 amino acids. Germline trimming cut 3 bases from V and 3 bases from J; bases unmatched to any gene: 2. Written as DNA, the CDR3 is TGTGCCAGCAGTTTTAGCGGGAGGCTCTACAATGAGCAGTTCTTC. Encoded protein: CASSFSGRLYNEQFF.

The chain joins TRBV4-1 to TRBJ1-1, with unresolved D. The CDR3 has 15 residues. The germline V gene has CDR1 MGHRA and CDR2 YSYEKL. V lost 0 bases, J lost 6 bases, and 14 bases lay in between. The CDR3 region is CASSQEVAVLPEAFF. The CDR3 DNA is TGCGCCAGCAGCCAAGAGGTCGCGGTACTGCCTGAAGCTTTCTTT.

This clonotype was seen once. The gene calls are TRBV9 and TRBJ2-2, with D perhaps TRBD1 or TRBD2 (5 bases each). The CDR3 extends over 15 amino acids. Germline V CDR1 and CDR2: SGDLS, YYNGEE. Trimming pared 0 bases from V and 9 bases from J, leaving 15 bases between. CDR3 coding DNA: TGTGCCAGCAGCGTAGGGGGGTCGAATATTAGGGAGCTGTTTTTT. This gives the protein CASSVGGSNIRELFF.

This clonotype was seen at least ten times. The chain employs TRBV20-1 and TRBJ1-5; D ambiguous. The CDR3 has 12 amino acids. V gave up 4 bases and J gave up 0 bases, with 4 bases separating them. Germline V gene lookup returns CDR1 DFQATT and CDR2 SNEGSKA (reference sequence). The CDR3: CSATHSNQPQHF. DNA of the CDR3: TGCAGTGCTACCCATAGCAATCAGCCCCAGCATTTT.

This clonotype was seen only a few times. The chain combines TRBV24-1 with TRBJ2-5; D gene uncertain. The germline V gene has CDR1 KGHDR and CDR2 SFDVKD. This CDR3 spans 16 amino acids. The ends were cut back, 3 bases at V and 3 bases at J, with 16 bases in the middle. The chain's CDR3 is CATSDPRAARKETQYF. The CDR3 DNA is TGTGCCACCAGTGATCCCCGGGCCGCTCGAAAAGAGACCCAGTACTTC.